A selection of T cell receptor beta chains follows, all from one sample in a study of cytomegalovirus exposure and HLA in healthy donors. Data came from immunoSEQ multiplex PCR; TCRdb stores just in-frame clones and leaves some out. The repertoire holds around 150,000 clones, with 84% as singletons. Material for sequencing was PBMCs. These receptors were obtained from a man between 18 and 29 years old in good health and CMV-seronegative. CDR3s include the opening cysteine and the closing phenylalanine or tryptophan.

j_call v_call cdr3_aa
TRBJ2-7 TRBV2 CASSSSRDSAYEQYF
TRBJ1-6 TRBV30 CAWSVQGQGASPLHF
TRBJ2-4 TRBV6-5 CASSYSSPSAKNIQYF
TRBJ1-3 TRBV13 CASSLGRAGVISGNTIYF
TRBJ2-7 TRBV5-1 CASSSTSGYEQYF
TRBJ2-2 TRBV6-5 CASRSGQGRTGELFF
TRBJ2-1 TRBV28 CASSFRTGGFNEQFF
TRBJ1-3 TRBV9 CASSPRGVGGNTIYF
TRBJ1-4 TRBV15 CATSRDRGFNEKLFF
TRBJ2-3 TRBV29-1 CSARTFSTDTQYF
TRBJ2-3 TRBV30 CAWSRDYLPDTQYF
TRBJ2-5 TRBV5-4 CASRGQSQETQYF
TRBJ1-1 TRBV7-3 CASSEQGRTEAFF
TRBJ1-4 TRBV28 CASRGQGWSTNEKLFF
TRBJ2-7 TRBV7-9 CASSLTYEQYF